The 21 T cell receptor beta chains in this list originate from one sample, sequenced in a study of identifying expanded T cells in peripheral blood. Measured with immunoSEQ multiplex PCR; TCRdb has only the in-frame clones, and not every one. This repertoire shows under 120,000 clones, around 89% found once; its top ten account for 15% to 20%. The sequenced material came from blood. These receptors all come from a person between 18 and 75 years old in good health.

The chain links TRBV5-4 to TRBJ1-4; D call uncertain. Trimming left V 0 bases short and J 8 bases short, with 17 bases between. The V gene's germline CDR1 is SGHNT and CDR2 YYREEE (reference sequence). The CDR3 is 16 amino acids. The chain's CDR3 is CASSLDPGRSSEKLFF. Written as DNA, the CDR3 is TGTGCCAGCAGCTTGGATCCCGGAAGGAGCAGCGAAAAACTGTTTTTT.

This clone appeared once. Other DNA sequences in this specimen translate into the identical CDR3. The chain uses TRBV6-5 and TRBJ1-6, with D maybe TRBD1 (5 bases). The CDR3 is 15 amino acids. V lost 4 bases and J lost 7, with 14 bases in between. Germline V gene sequence: CDR1 MNHEY, CDR2 SVGAGI. The CDR3 here is CASSSTLWGNSPLHF. Here the CDR3 DNA reads TGTGCCAGCAGTTCCACCCTGTGGGGGAATTCACCCCTCCACTTT.

The gene calls are TRBV6-6 and TRBJ1-1; 7 bases match TRBD1. The CDR3 runs to 13 residues. Trimming cost V 8 bases and J 1 base; bases outside gene matches: 4. Germline lookup yields CDR1 MNHNY and CDR2 SVGAGI (reference sequence). CDR3 coding DNA: TGTGCCAGCCGGGGGACAGCGAACACTGAAGCTTTCTTT. This translates into CASRGTANTEAFF.

V gene TRBV7-2 combines with J gene TRBJ1-5; no clear D gene. The CDR3 consists of 13 residues. V gave up 1 base and J gave up 3 bases, with 4 bases separating them. In germline, CDR1 is SGHTA, CDR2 FQGNSA. The CDR3 loop is CASSLGPNQPQHF. The CDR3 DNA reads as TGTGCCAGCAGCTTAGGGCCCAATCAGCCCCAGCATTTT.

This clone appeared a single time. This chain connects TRBV5-4 to TRBJ2-1, with 12 bases that match TRBD2. V lost 4 bases and J lost 8; bases outside the gene matches: 13. The CDR3 loop spans 17 amino acids. Germline CDR1 and CDR2: SGHNT and YYREEE (reference sequence). The CDR3 coding sequence is TGTGCCAGCAGCCACGGAGGGAGGTCTAGCGGGGGGGATGAGCAGTTCTTC. It specifies CASSHGGRSSGGDEQFF.

V and J are TRBV2 and TRBJ1-2; unclear D gene. The CDR3 has 13 residues. V was cut by 6 bases and J by 5 bases, with 13 bases left in between. CDR1 SNHLY and CDR2 FYNNEI come from the germline V gene. The CDR3 DNA sequence: TGTGCCAGCAGAGTGACGGGAGAATATGGCTACACCTTC. Its translation: CASRVTGEYGYTF. Full variable domain (rest looked up from reference TRBV2 and TRBJ1-2): EPEVTQTPSHQVTQMGQEVILRCVPISNHLYFYWYRQILGQKVEFLVSFYNNEISEKSEIFDDQFSVERPDGSNFTLKIRSTKLEDSAMYFCASRVTGEYGYTFGSGTRLTVV.

The chain joins TRBV27 to TRBJ1-2, with 7 bases aligning to TRBD1. The CDR3 is 13 residues long. CDR1 MNHEY and CDR2 SMNVEV come from the germline V gene (reference sequence). J gave up 8 bases and V 4 bases, and 7 bases lay outside the gene matches. The CDR3 coding sequence is TGTGCCAGCAGTTCGACCACAGGGGTCGGCTACACCTTC. Translation: CASSSTTGVGYTF.

This chain joins TRBV2 and TRBJ2-1; D is possibly TRBD1 or TRBD2 (5 bases each). The CDR3 totals 12 residues. Germline CDR1 reads SNHLY; CDR2 reads FYNNEI. Trimming left V 4 bases short and J 10 bases short, with 11 bases between. The CDR3 region is CASSGGAGEQFF. The CDR3 nucleotides read TGTGCCAGCAGTGGAGGGGCTGGGGAGCAGTTCTTC.

The V and J genes are TRBV6-5 and TRBJ2-1; 8 bases match TRBD2. The CDR3 has 13 residues. Germline CDR1 is MNHEY and CDR2 is SVGAGI. Trimming at V came to 5 bases and at J to 9 bases, leaving 6 bases not matched to a gene. The CDR3 bases are TGTGCCAGCAGTCCCGGGACTAGAGCTGAGCAGTTCTTC. It codes for CASSPGTRAEQFF.

This chain connects TRBV4-3 to TRBJ2-2, with 8 positions matching TRBD1. V shed 4 bases and J 4 bases; nucleotides not matched to a gene: 23. Germline V lookup: CDR1 LGHNA, CDR2 YSLEER. The CDR3 is 21 amino acids. CDR3 in amino acids: CASSRRSRIVRQGQGTGELFF. Here the CDR3 DNA reads TGCGCCAGCAGCCGACGTAGTCGGATCGTCAGACAGGGGCAGGGCACCGGGGAGCTGTTTTTT.

The chain uses TRBV5-1 and TRBJ1-5; possible D gene TRBD1, 5 bases. Germline assignment: CDR1 SGHRS and CDR2 YFSETQ. Trimming pared 0 bases from V and 2 bases from J, leaving 6 bases between. The CDR3 sequence is 14 residues long. CDR3 loop: CASSLGGGNQPQHF. The CDR3 DNA sequence: TGCGCCAGCAGCTTGGGGGGGGGCAATCAGCCCCAGCATTTT.

The chain uses TRBV10-2 and TRBJ1-1, with unresolved D. Germline-derived CDR1 and CDR2 are WSHSY and SAAADI. This CDR3 has 14 amino acids. Trimming pared 3 bases from V and 1 base from J, leaving 9 bases between. The chain's CDR3 is CASSERGANTEAFF. Here the CDR3 DNA reads TGCGCCAGCAGTGAACGGGGAGCGAACACTGAAGCTTTCTTT.

This rearrangement joins TRBV30 to TRBJ1-1, with a weak D call TRBD1 (5 bases). CDR3 size: 12 residues. CDR1 is GTSNPN and CDR2 is SVGIG in the germline V gene (reference sequence). Trimming shortened V by 1 base and J by 7 bases, and 10 bases separated the two germline ends. The CDR3 DNA follows: TGTGCCTGGAGTGCAGGGATTGTTGAAGCTTTCTTT. Encoded protein: CAWSAGIVEAFF.

The chain couples TRBV7-9 to TRBJ1-4; D remains unclear. V lost 2 bases and J 9 bases, leaving 16 bases between the germline ends. The CDR3 totals 15 residues. Germline assignment: CDR1 SEHNR and CDR2 FQNEAQ (reference sequence). The CDR3 loop reads CASSLFSTGVQKLFF. CDR3 nucleotide sequence: TGTGCCAGCAGCTTATTTAGTACGGGAGTACAAAAACTGTTTTTT.

V is TRBV5-8 and J is TRBJ2-3; the match to TRBD1 covers 8 bases. The CDR3 sequence is 15 residues long. The germline gives CDR1 SGHTS, CDR2 YDEGEE. Trimming cost V 4 bases and J 7 bases; bases outside gene matches: 11. CDR3 loop: CASSRDRKPQNTQYF. DNA of the CDR3: TGTGCCAGCAGCCGGGACAGGAAGCCACAAAATACGCAGTATTTT.

This clone was seen only once. J is TRBJ2-1 and V is TRBV5-1; 7 nucleotides line up with TRBD1. The CDR3 extends over 16 amino acids. Germline lookup yields CDR1 SGHRS and CDR2 YFSETQ. Trimming took 7 bases from V and 0 from J; bases not matched to a gene: 10. CDR3 protein: CASGPNTGASYNEQFF. For the CDR3, the DNA is TGCGCCAGCGGACCAAATACAGGGGCCTCCTACAATGAGCAGTTCTTC.

This clone has at least ten counts. This chain joins TRBV14 and TRBJ1-2; D possibly corresponds to TRBD1 (5 bases). CDR3 length: 12 amino acids. The V gene lost 3 bases and the J gene lost 13 bases, with 15 bases spanning the gap. Germline CDR1 SGHDN, CDR2 FVKESK. The CDR3: CASSHDRDRFTF. The CDR3 nucleotides are TGTGCCAGCAGCCACGATCGGGACCGTTTCACCTTC.

Written as DNA, the CDR3 is TGTGCCAGCAGCCCTCCGGGGGGCACTGAAGCTTTCTTT. Translation gives CASSPPGGTEAFF. The V gene is TRBV6-5, the J gene TRBJ1-1, with D maybe TRBD1 (5 bases). This CDR3 spans 13 amino acids. CDR1 MNHEY and CDR2 SVGAGI come from the germline V gene. Trimming removed 6 bases at V and 4 bases at J, with 12 bases between.

The chain couples TRBV27 to TRBJ1-1, with a tentative D call TRBD1 (6 bases). Deletions cut 10 bases from V and 3 bases from J, with 33 bases between. CDR3 size: 19 residues. The germline V gene has CDR1 MNHEY and CDR2 SMNVEV (reference sequence). CDR3 in amino acids: CANHWEGEGGLIEDTEAFF. The CDR3 DNA sequence: TGTGCCAACCACTGGGAGGGGGAGGGGGGCCTCATTGAAGACACTGAAGCTTTCTTT.

This chain connects TRBV30 to TRBJ2-3; 9 nucleotides agree with TRBD2. J lost 12 bases, V lost 2 bases, and 15 bases had no gene match. Germline loops: CDR1 GTSNPN, CDR2 SVGIG (reference sequence). CDR3 size: 15 residues. This CDR3 reads CAWSLPVVAGDLQYF. The CDR3 DNA is TGTGCCTGGAGTCTTCCCGTGGTAGCGGGGGACCTCCAGTATTTT.

The chain is built from TRBV21-1 and TRBJ1-5; the listed D gene, TRBD1, was not tested against the DNA. TRBV21-1 constitutes a pseudogene. CDR3 length equals 18 residues. The CDR3 coding sequence is TGTGCCAGCAGTGAACAGGGGGCCGGTTTGAGGAGCAATCAGCCCCAGCATTTT. Its protein product is CASSEQGAGLRSNQPQHF.